The 32 T cell receptor beta chains below come from one sample, sequenced in a study of cytomegalovirus exposure and HLA in healthy donors. Sequencing was performed with immunoSEQ multiplex PCR; in TCRdb, only in-frame clones are kept and a portion is missing. The sample has about 180,000 clones; around 87% are singletons. The source material was PBMCs. Every receptor here comes from a woman aged 30 to 39 in good health and CMV-seronegative.

The chain uses TRBV27 and TRBJ2-3; 7 bases are shared with TRBD2. The J segment lost 2 bases and the V segment lost 4 bases, leaving 9 bases of the junction unmatched. The CDR3 length is 16 residues. CDR1 MNHEY and CDR2 SMNVEV come from the germline V gene (reference sequence). The CDR3 DNA follows: TGTGCCAGCAGTTCGGCAACTAGCGCCTCCACAGATACGCAGTATTTT. Translating it yields CASSSATSASTDTQYF.

V gene TRBV5-1 combines with J gene TRBJ1-1, with TRBD1 as a possible D gene (6 bases). Germline V gene data show CDR1 as SGHRS and CDR2 as YFSETQ. The CDR3 length is 15 residues. V was cut by 4 bases and J by 2 bases, with 15 bases left in between. The CDR3 spells CASSPGGGENTEAFF. Written as DNA, the CDR3 is TGCGCCAGCAGCCCCGGTGGGGGCGAAAACACTGAAGCTTTCTTT.

This clone was observed a single time. The chain has TRBV27 and TRBJ2-5; 12 nucleotides agree with TRBD2. With 6 bases clipped from V and 6 bases from J, the junction kept 8 bases outside the gene matches. This CDR3 contains 15 residues. CDR1 MNHEY and CDR2 SMNVEV come from the germline V gene (reference sequence). Written as DNA, the CDR3 is TGTGCCAGCAGCCAGACTAGCGGGAGCACCAAGACCCAGTACTTC. The encoded protein is CASSQTSGSTKTQYF.

The chain combines TRBV15 with TRBJ2-7; D perhaps matches TRBD2 (6 bases). This CDR3 is built from 15 residues. Germline V gives CDR1 LNHNV, CDR2 YYDKDF (reference sequence). V was cut by 5 bases and J by 3 bases, with 17 bases left in between. The CDR3 sequence: CATSEGRQGYYEQYF. CDR3 DNA sequence: TGTGCCACCAGCGAGGGGAGGCAGGGCTACTACGAGCAGTACTTC.

The CDR3: CASNGQDPYGYTF. The CDR3 DNA sequence: TGTGCCAGCAATGGACAGGACCCCTATGGCTACACCTTC. J is TRBJ1-2 and V is TRBV5-5; TRBD1 matches at 7 bases. Germline V gene lookup returns CDR1 SGHKS and CDR2 YYEKEE (reference sequence). J was trimmed by 4 bases and V by 6 bases; bases with no gene match: 6. This CDR3 spans 13 amino acids.

The CDR3 sequence: CASSARTSGGGTGELFF. The CDR3 DNA follows: TGTGCCAGCAGTGCTCGGACTAGCGGGGGGGGTACCGGGGAGCTGTTTTTT. The chain carries TRBV2 and TRBJ2-2; TRBD2 matches 15 bases. Trimming at V came to 4 bases and at J to 5 bases, leaving 5 bases not matched to a gene. CDR1 is SNHLY, CDR2 FYNNEI, per germline. CDR3 size: 17 residues.

The CDR3 region is CASSLGGGHNEQFF. The DNA for the CDR3 is TGCGCCAGCAGTCTGGGGGGGGGCCACAATGAGCAGTTCTTC. The rearrangement links TRBV5-1 to TRBJ2-1, with D perhaps matching TRBD2 (7 bases). Per the germline V gene, CDR1 is SGHRS and CDR2 is YFSETQ. V lost 5 bases and J lost 5, with 14 bases in between. This CDR3 has 14 residues.

V usage is TRBV18 and J usage is TRBJ1-3, with no clear D. The CDR3 sequence is 15 residues long. V shed 5 bases and J shed 6 bases, with 17 bases lying between them. Per the germline V gene, CDR1 is KGHSH and CDR2 is LQKENI. The CDR3 nucleotides are TGTGCCAGCTCAACCTACAGCGGGTCGGCAAACACCATATATTTT. This sequence encodes CASSTYSGSANTIYF.

J is TRBJ2-1 and V is TRBV5-6; tentative D call: TRBD1 (5 bases). There are 13 residues in the CDR3. Deletions cut 1 base from V and 7 bases from J, with 9 bases between. Germline CDR1 and CDR2: SGHDT and YYEEEE. The CDR3 DNA reads as TGTGCCAGCAGCTTGAGGGGAATAAATGAGCAGTTCTTC. Protein: CASSLRGINEQFF. The entire variable domain, with the rest obtained from reference TRBV5-6 and TRBJ2-1, is as follows: DAGVTQSPTHLIKTRGQQVTLRCSPKSGHDTVSWYQQALGQGPQFIFQYYEEEERQRGNFPDRFSGHQFPNYSSELNVNALLLGDSALYLCASSLRGINEQFFGPGTRLTVL.

V is TRBV4-1 and J is TRBJ2-2; a possible D gene is TRBD1 (6 bases). This CDR3 comprises 19 residues. Looked up from germline, CDR1 is MGHRA and CDR2 is YSYEKL. Trimming removed 0 bases at V and 1 base at J, with 18 bases between. The CDR3: CASSQDMDLGGRNTGELFF. The CDR3 coding sequence is TGCGCCAGCAGCCAAGATATGGATTTAGGGGGAAGGAACACCGGGGAGCTGTTTTTT.

The chain combines TRBV10-1 with TRBJ2-1; D gene ambiguous. V lost 4 bases and J 2 bases, leaving 9 bases between the germline ends. CDR1 is WNHNN, CDR2 SYGVQD, per germline (reference sequence). This CDR3 has 14 amino acids. The chain's CDR3 is CASSAGLTYNEQFF. The CDR3 DNA follows: TGCGCCAGCAGTGCTGGGCTAACCTACAATGAGCAGTTCTTC.

This clone was seen only once. The J gene is TRBJ2-7, the V gene TRBV6-1, with D perhaps matching TRBD2 (5 bases). Trimming shortened V by 7 bases and J by 0 bases, and 13 bases separated the two germline ends. The CDR3 runs 14 residues. Germline V gene lookup returns CDR1 MNHNS and CDR2 SASEGT. CDR3 sequence reads: CASNLAKSSYEQYF. The DNA for the CDR3 is TGTGCCAGCAACTTAGCGAAATCCTCCTACGAGCAGTACTTC.

This clone has a handful of counts. This chain uses TRBV30 with TRBJ1-6; 7 bases are shared with TRBD1. V lost 7 bases to trimming and J lost 14 bases; unmatched junction nucleotides: 14. Looked up from germline, CDR1 is GTSNPN and CDR2 is SVGIG (reference sequence). This CDR3 region has 13 residues. The CDR3 nucleotides read TGTGCCTTACCGGGACAGCCGTTCGGGGCCCTCCACTTT. It translates to CALPGQPFGALHF.

This chain links TRBV30 with TRBJ2-1; D is uncertain. Germline-derived CDR1 and CDR2 are GTSNPN and SVGIG (reference sequence). The CDR3 is made up of 11 amino acids. V gave up 3 bases and J gave up 10 bases, with 10 bases separating them. For the CDR3, the DNA is TGTGCCTGGAGGGTAGCCCAAGAGCAGTTCTTC. Translated, it gives CAWRVAQEQFF. The full variable domain, in which reference TRBV30 and TRBJ2-1 provide the parts outside the CDR3, is SQTIHQWPATLVQPVGSPLSLECTVEGTSNPNLYWYRQAAGRGLQLLFYSVGIGQISSEVPQNLSASRPQDRQFILSSKKLLLSDSGFYLCAWRVAQEQFFGPGTRLTVL.

This CDR3 reads CASSSRTRTYEQYF. CDR3 nucleotides: TGTGCCAGCAGCTCTAGAACTCGAACCTACGAGCAGTACTTC. V gene TRBV7-6 combines with J gene TRBJ2-7; D is ambiguous. V gave up 4 bases and J gave up 2 bases, with 12 bases separating them. Germline assignment: CDR1 SGHVS and CDR2 FNYEAQ. This CDR3 spans 14 amino acids.

This clone was found once. J is TRBJ1-3 and V is TRBV4-1; tentatively, D is TRBD1 (5 bases). The CDR3 contains 15 residues. The germline V and J ends were trimmed by 3 bases and 3 bases, with 12 bases remaining between them. CDR1 and CDR2 (germline): MGHRA, YSYEKL. The CDR3 bases are TGCGCCAGCAGCCAGCCGGGACTCGGTGGAAACACCATATATTTT. Its protein is CASSQPGLGGNTIYF.

This chain connects TRBV7-9 to TRBJ1-5, with D unclear. Trimming pared 5 bases from V and 4 bases from J, leaving 9 bases between. The CDR3 is 13 amino acids. The germline CDR1 and CDR2 sequences are SEHNR and FQNEAQ (reference sequence). The chain's CDR3 is CASSPGSNQPQHF. In DNA, the CDR3 is TGTGCCAGCAGCCCGGGTTCTAATCAGCCCCAGCATTTT. The entire variable domain, with the rest obtained from reference TRBV7-9 and TRBJ1-5, is as follows: DTGVSQNPRHKITKRGQNVTFRCDPISEHNRLYWYRQTLGQGPEFLTYFQNEAQLEKSRLLSDRFSAERPKGSFSTLEIQRTEQGDSAMYLCASSPGSNQPQHFGDGTRLSIL.

CDR3 sequence reads: CASSRGVGQAGTEAFF. CDR3 DNA: TGCGCCAGCAGCAGGGGGGTGGGACAGGCGGGCACTGAAGCTTTCTTT. The J gene is TRBJ1-1, the V gene TRBV5-1, with TRBD1 matching 8 bases. With V trimmed by 4 bases and J by 4 bases, 12 bases remained unmatched. Germline CDR1 is SGHRS and CDR2 is YFSETQ. The CDR3 is 16 amino acids.

The chain uses TRBV2 and TRBJ2-3; 7 nucleotides line up with TRBD2. The CDR3 totals 16 residues. Germline V gives CDR1 SNHLY, CDR2 FYNNEI. V trimming: 2 bases; J trimming: 2 bases; junction bases outside the gene matches: 7. The CDR3 protein is CASSELGGVPTDTQYF. The CDR3 DNA sequence: TGTGCCAGCAGTGAATTGGGAGGGGTTCCCACAGATACGCAGTATTTT.

The rearrangement uses TRBV6-1 and TRBJ1-5; no clear D. The germline V and J ends were trimmed by 4 bases and 7 bases, with 11 bases remaining between them. The CDR3 runs to 13 residues. The germline V gene has CDR1 MNHNS and CDR2 SASEGT. The CDR3 here is CASSVTRGQPQHF. CDR3 nucleotides: TGTGCCAGCAGTGTGACAAGAGGGCAGCCCCAGCATTTT.

The genes are TRBV27 and TRBJ1-2; D might be TRBD1 (6 bases). V gave up 6 bases and J gave up 3 bases, with 14 bases separating them. Germline CDR1 is MNHEY and CDR2 is SMNVEV (reference sequence). The CDR3 totals 14 residues. CDR3 residues: CASSLRAGDYGYTF. The CDR3 DNA is TGTGCCAGCAGCTTAAGAGCAGGGGACTATGGCTACACCTTC.

The chain combines TRBV9 with TRBJ2-1; the match to TRBD2 covers 8 bases. The trim removed 3 bases at V and 7 bases at J, leaving 21 bases unmatched. This CDR3 comprises 19 residues. CDR1 and CDR2 (germline): SGDLS, YYNGEE. CDR3 DNA sequence: TGTGCCAGCAGCGCTCACCCAACGAAGACCGGGACTAGGATTAATGAGCAGTTCTTC. Translated, it gives CASSAHPTKTGTRINEQFF.

This clone was counted only a few times. This chain uses TRBV10-2 with TRBJ2-7; possible D gene TRBD1, 7 bases. With 7 bases removed from V and 4 bases from J, the gap between germline ends came to 14 bases. In germline, CDR1 is WSHSY, CDR2 SAAADI. The CDR3 runs 13 residues. The CDR3: CASMEGAGYEQYF. DNA for the CDR3: TGCGCCAGCATGGAGGGGGCCGGGTACGAGCAGTACTTC.

The chain is built from TRBV27 and TRBJ1-2; 8 bases align to TRBD1. Germline V gene sequence: CDR1 MNHEY, CDR2 SMNVEV (reference sequence). This CDR3 is 18 amino acids long. V lost 5 bases, J lost 7 bases, and 21 bases stayed unmatched. For the CDR3, the DNA is TGTGCCAGCAGTGCTACCGGGACAGGCCTCCCCATAGCTTTTGGCTACACCTTC. Translated, it gives CASSATGTGLPIAFGYTF.

The rearrangement joins TRBV5-1 to TRBJ1-2; D is possibly TRBD1 (6 bases). The germline CDR1 and CDR2 sequences are SGHRS and YFSETQ. V shed 0 bases and J shed 3 bases, with 24 bases lying between them. The length of the CDR3 is 19 residues. CDR3 sequence reads: CASSLEFRRNREGDYGYTF. The CDR3 DNA is TGCGCCAGCAGCTTGGAATTCCGGCGGAACAGGGAAGGGGACTATGGCTACACCTTC.

The rearrangement uses TRBV6-6 and TRBJ2-7, with D tentatively TRBD1 (5 bases). CDR1 is MNHNY, CDR2 SVGAGI, per germline (reference sequence). The CDR3 spans 15 residues. Deletions cut 5 bases from V and 1 base from J, with 15 bases between. The chain's CDR3 is CASSPRQMTSYEQYF. CDR3 in DNA: TGTGCCAGCAGTCCCCGACAGATGACTTCCTACGAGCAGTACTTC.

The rearrangement links TRBV7-9 to TRBJ2-7; TRBD1 aligns across 9 bases. Germline trimming cut 5 bases from V and 4 bases from J; bases unmatched to any gene: 18. Germline-derived CDR1 and CDR2 are SEHNR and FQNEAQ (reference sequence). The CDR3 is 18 residues long. CDR3 amino acids: CASSRYTTVGQGKYEQYF. The CDR3 coding sequence is TGTGCCAGCAGCCGCTATACGACCGTTGGACAGGGGAAATACGAGCAGTACTTC. The entire variable domain, with the rest obtained from reference TRBV7-9 and TRBJ2-7, is as follows: DTGVSQNPRHKITKRGQNVTFRCDPISEHNRLYWYRQTLGQGPEFLTYFQNEAQLEKSRLLSDRFSAERPKGSFSTLEIQRTEQGDSAMYLCASSRYTTVGQGKYEQYFGPGTRLTVT.

To note about this clone: In the same sample, other DNA sequences code for this CDR3. V gene TRBV5-1 combines with J gene TRBJ1-1; no clear D. This CDR3 is 14 amino acids long. V lost 0 bases and J lost 2, with 8 bases in between. The germline V gene encodes CDR1 SGHRS and CDR2 YFSETQ. CDR3 sequence: CASSLVGGNTEAFF. The CDR3 nucleotides are TGCGCCAGCAGCTTGGTTGGCGGTAACACTGAAGCTTTCTTT.

The V gene is TRBV30, the J gene TRBJ1-5; D gene ambiguous. The CDR3 has 14 amino acids. Germline V gene sequence: CDR1 GTSNPN, CDR2 SVGIG (reference sequence). The germline V and J ends were trimmed by 3 bases and 0 bases, with 9 bases remaining between them. CDR3 nucleotide sequence: TGTGCCTGGAGCCCAGACTATAGCAATCAGCCCCAGCATTTT. Translation gives CAWSPDYSNQPQHF.

This clone was seen only a few times. The V and J genes are TRBV27 and TRBJ2-6, with D possibly being TRBD1 (6 bases). Germline V gene data show CDR1 as MNHEY and CDR2 as SMNVEV (reference sequence). The V end was cut by 3 bases, the J end by 2 bases, with 8 bases between. This CDR3 has 15 amino acids. The CDR3, as DNA: TGTGCCAGCAGTTTGGGGGCCACTGGGGCCAACGTCCTGACTTTC. Translation gives CASSLGATGANVLTF.

This chain uses TRBV27 with TRBJ2-3; 8 bases map to TRBD1. The CDR3 sequence is 16 residues long. V lost 2 bases to trimming and J lost 0 bases; unmatched junction nucleotides: 4. Germline-derived CDR1 and CDR2 are MNHEY and SMNVEV (reference sequence). CDR3 DNA: TGTGCCAGCAGTTTAGGGGGACAGGACAGCACAGATACGCAGTATTTT. This sequence encodes CASSLGGQDSTDTQYF.

The chain couples TRBV6-1 to TRBJ1-5; maybe TRBD1 (6 bases). CDR1 MNHNS and CDR2 SASEGT come from the germline V gene. Trimming took off 6 bases at V and 3 bases at J, with 15 bases between the two ends. The CDR3 consists of 15 residues. The CDR3 DNA reads as TGTGCCAGCAGAAGACAAGACAGGAACAATCAGCCCCAGCATTTT. Its translation: CASRRQDRNNQPQHF.